The 2 T cell receptor beta chains reported below all come from one sample, sequenced in a study of siplizumab effects on memory and regulatory T cells. The assay was immunoSEQ multiplex PCR, and TCRdb's table has in-frame clones only and misses some. Among some 53,000 clones, about 97% were seen once, and the ten largest hold roughly 0.6%. Sequencing used naive CD4+ T cells sorted from blood. The receptors shown here come from a human donor in good health.

This chain links TRBV6-6 with TRBJ1-4, with D perhaps TRBD1 (6 bases). From germline, CDR1 is MNHNY and CDR2 SVGAGI (reference sequence). The CDR3 length is 15 residues. Trimming removed 4 bases at V and 5 bases at J, with 14 bases between. The CDR3 loop reads CASSSPGHSNEKLFF. In nucleotides, the CDR3 is TGTGCCAGCAGTTCCCCGGGACATTCGAATGAAAAACTGTTTTTT.

The chain recombines TRBV7-9 with TRBJ2-3; 7 bases align to TRBD1. Germline lookup yields CDR1 SEHNR and CDR2 FQNEAQ (reference sequence). With V trimmed by 2 bases and J by 4 bases, 3 bases remained unmatched. This CDR3 comprises 14 residues. DNA for the CDR3: TGTGCCAGCAGCTTAATTCAGGGGGCAGATACGCAGTATTTT. As protein: CASSLIQGADTQYF.